The 7 T cell receptor beta chains reported below all come from one sample, sequenced in a study of cytomegalovirus exposure and HLA in healthy donors. The PCR contained 60 Vbeta and 13 Jbeta primers. The method was immunoSEQ multiplex PCR; TCRdb's version includes in-frame clones alone and lacks a portion of them. Of tens of thousands of clones listed, 82% are singletons. Sequencing was performed on PBMCs. These receptors were collected from a woman aged 18-29 years in good health and CMV-seropositive.

This chain joins TRBV5-1 and TRBJ2-2; tentatively, D is TRBD1 (5 bases). Trimming took 2 bases from V and 0 from J, leaving 8 bases between them. The CDR3 contains 15 residues. Germline values: CDR1 SGHRS, CDR2 YFSETQ. In nucleotides, the CDR3 is TGCGCCAGCAGCTTTCAGGGTGCGAACACCGGGGAGCTGTTTTTT. Its protein is CASSFQGANTGELFF. The full variable domain, its missing parts supplied by reference TRBV5-1 and TRBJ2-2, is KAGVTQTPRYLIKTRGQQVTLSCSPISGHRSVSWYQQTPGQGLQFLFEYFSETQRNKGNFPGRFSGRQFSNSRSEMNVSTLELGDSALYLCASSFQGANTGELFFGEGSRLTVL.

This chain connects TRBV6-6 to TRBJ2-1; TRBD2 matches 12 bases. The CDR3 runs to 16 residues. The V gene's germline CDR1 is MNHNY and CDR2 SVGAGI (reference sequence). The ends lost 7 bases at V and 9 bases at J; junction bases unmatched: 13. The CDR3 here is CASIIPTSGSSSEQFF. The CDR3 DNA reads TGTGCCAGCATCATTCCGACTAGCGGGAGTAGTAGTGAGCAGTTCTTC.

This clone was recorded only once. V usage is TRBV9 and J usage is TRBJ2-5, with 9 bases fitting TRBD2. Looked up from germline, CDR1 is SGDLS and CDR2 is YYNGEE. The CDR3 length is 15 residues. The V and J ends lost 1 base and 1 base, in that order; junction bases with no gene match: 2. The CDR3 is CASSVLAGFQETQYF. The DNA for the CDR3 is TGTGCCAGCAGCGTACTAGCGGGATTCCAAGAGACCCAGTACTTC.

This chain connects TRBV7-8 to TRBJ2-1; TRBD1 matches 7 bases. The CDR3 sequence is 15 residues long. The V gene's germline CDR1 is SGHVS and CDR2 FQNEAQ. Trimming took 3 bases from V and 3 from J; bases not matched to a gene: 5. This CDR3 reads CASSFRQGYYNEQFF. CDR3 sequence (DNA): TGTGCCAGCAGCTTTAGACAGGGCTACTACAATGAGCAGTTCTTC.

On this clone itself: At one of its ends the junction is not consistent with the germline gene, which may arise from a read error. V and J are TRBV9 and TRBJ2-5; D gene uncertain. In germline, CDR1 is SGDLS, CDR2 YYNGEE. The length of the CDR3 is 14 residues. CDR3 in amino acids: CASSGFSGQEIQYF. CDR3 nucleotides: TGTGCCAGCAGCGGATTTTCCGGTCAAGAGATCCAGTACTTC.

The rearrangement links TRBV7-2 to TRBJ1-5; 12 positions match TRBD1. Per germline, CDR1 SGHTA and CDR2 FQGNSA. The CDR3 covers 17 residues. V lost 2 bases to trimming and J lost 1 base; unmatched junction nucleotides: 3. The CDR3 DNA follows: TGTGCCAGCAGCTTATGGGACAGGGGGCAGAGCAATCAGCCCCAGCATTTT. Its translation: CASSLWDRGQSNQPQHF.

The chain couples TRBV7-2 to TRBJ2-7; the D is unclear. The V gene's germline CDR1 is SGHTA and CDR2 FQGNSA. The CDR3 is 14 residues long. V shed 5 bases and J shed 3 bases, with 14 bases lying between them. In nucleotides, the CDR3 is TGTGCCAGCAGCACCTACACCGGGTTCTACGAGCAGTACTTC. It encodes CASSTYTGFYEQYF. Full variable domain (remainder filled in from reference TRBV7-2 and TRBJ2-7): GAGVSQSPSNKVTEKGKDVELRCDPISGHTALYWYRQSLGQGLEFLIYFQGNSAPDKSGLPSDRFSAERTGGSVSTLTIQRTQQEDSAVYLCASSTYTGFYEQYFGPGTRLTVT.